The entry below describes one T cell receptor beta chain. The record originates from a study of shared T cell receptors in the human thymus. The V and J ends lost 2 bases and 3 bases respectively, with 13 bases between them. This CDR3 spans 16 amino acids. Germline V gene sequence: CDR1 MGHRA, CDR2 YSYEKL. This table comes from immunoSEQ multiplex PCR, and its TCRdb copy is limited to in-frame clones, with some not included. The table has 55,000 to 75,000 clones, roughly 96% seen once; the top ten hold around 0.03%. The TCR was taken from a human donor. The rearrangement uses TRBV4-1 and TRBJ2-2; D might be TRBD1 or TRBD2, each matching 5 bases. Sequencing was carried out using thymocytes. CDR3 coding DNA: TGCGCCAGCAGCCAAAGGGACCGGGAATACACCGGGGAGCTGTTTTTT. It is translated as CASSQRDREYTGELFF.